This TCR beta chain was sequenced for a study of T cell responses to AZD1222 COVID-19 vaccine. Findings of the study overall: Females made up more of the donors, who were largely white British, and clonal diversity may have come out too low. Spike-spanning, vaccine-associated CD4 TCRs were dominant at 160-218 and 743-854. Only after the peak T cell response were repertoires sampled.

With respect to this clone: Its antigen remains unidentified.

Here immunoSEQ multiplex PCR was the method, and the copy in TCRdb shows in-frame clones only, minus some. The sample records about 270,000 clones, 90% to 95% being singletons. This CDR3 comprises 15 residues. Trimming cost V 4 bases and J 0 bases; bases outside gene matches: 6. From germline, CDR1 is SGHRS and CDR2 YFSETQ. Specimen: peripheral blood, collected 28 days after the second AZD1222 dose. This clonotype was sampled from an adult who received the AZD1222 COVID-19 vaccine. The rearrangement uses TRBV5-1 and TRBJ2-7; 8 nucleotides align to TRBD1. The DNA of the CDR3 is TGCGCCAGCAGCCCCCAGGGGGCAGGCTCCTACGAGCAGTACTTC. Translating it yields CASSPQGAGSYEQYF.